These T cell receptor beta chains were read from a single sample in a study of blood T cell repertoires in COVID-19. Clones were sequenced by immunoSEQ multiplex PCR, and TCRdb holds only the in-frame ones, with some missing. Here the sample spans 35,000 to 55,000 clones, around nine tenths being singletons. Sample: peripheral blood. These receptors all stem from a man aged 70-80 years with active COVID-19. The conserved cysteine and the conserved F or W are not part of the CDR3 here.

V,CDR3
TRBV6-5,ASSYSGENYGYT
TRBV4-2,ASSQDRSGGVGSGETQY
TRBV6-1,ASSTPPGYEQY
TRBV4-3,ASSHPRSQGEKVLNYGYT
TRBV28,AAFLQGQGYT
TRBV30,ASQEAGAYEQY
TRBV7-3,ASSLTSTTEQF
TRBV19,ASTTGGGNTEAF
TRBV15,ATSRDTGGGNSPLH
TRBV5-1,ASSFRGEGQPQH
TRBV27,ASSLGPGQGPTNYGYT
TRBV4-1,ASSQLGQVLGGTDTQY
TRBV15,ATSKGLAGGNEQF
TRBV25-1,ASSEYLGLRGYT
TRBV11-2,ASSPSYRNIQY
TRBV18,ASSPGVSGRNEQF
TRBV6-5,ASGLAGETQY
TRBV3-1/TRBV3-2,ARAGDRFQETQY
TRBV5-5,ASSSPSDRGIETQY
TRBV5-5,ASSLVNTHEQY
TRBV5-1,ASSPIAGGSYNEQF
TRBV24-1,ATSDPRQGASLSSYNEQF
TRBV24-1,ATSDAGQGIQPQH
TRBV7-2,ASSPAGRRGGTGELF
TRBV10-3,AIGSGRDDYEQY
TRBV30,AWSRGVSGNTIY
TRBV4-3,ASSQGAVGYEQY
TRBV19,ASSIQGGDEQY
TRBV28,ASMRSRYTQY
TRBV27,ASSFRGRTWTQVGYGQETQY
TRBV7-3,ASSLDYRATEAF
TRBV6-4,ASRPPGHDSYEQY
TRBV3-1/TRBV3-2,ASSQSPNQPQH
TRBV6-2/TRBV6-3,ASSTSGLTYNEQF
TRBV6-5,ASSSRQGAFHEQY
TRBV27,ASSSSIKLGDTQY
TRBV7-2,ASSLQTGPTDTQY
TRBV28,ASSLPTGTHGYT
TRBV24-1,ATSGRDRDLSGANVLT
TRBV18,ASSPGLAGGPSVEQY
TRBV7-9,ARRGGNTGELF
TRBV7-8,ASSPRGGVLNYGYT
TRBV2,ASSGTAVGGYT
TRBV7-2,ASSRTGRAPLH
TRBV7-2,ASSLTGWGGGNTGELF
TRBV30,AYENRGSNQPQH
TRBV13,ASSLYYNEQF
TRBV5-4,ASSLTGRSYEQY
TRBV12-3/TRBV12-4,ASSQEGWEQF